A single sample is the source of the 9 T cell receptor beta chains below, sequenced in a study of technical replicates of blood from a few donors. TCRdb's copy holds only in-frame clones and misses some; the assay was immunoSEQ multiplex PCR. The table records about 16,000 clones, more than 75% of them present only once. Sequenced: PBMCs. These receptor sequences come from a human donor in good health.

This sequence joins TRBV7-8 and TRBJ2-7, with unresolved D. Germline CDR1 and CDR2: SGHVS and FQNEAQ. V dropped 5 bases and J dropped 2 bases, with 16 bases sitting between them. This CDR3 comprises 15 residues. As DNA, the CDR3 is TGTGCCAGCAGCCCCCGATTTGGCGGAGCCTACGAGCAGTACTTC. Its translation: CASSPRFGGAYEQYF.

This clone was counted between two and nine times. The CDR3 reads CASSGGAETGELFF. The CDR3 nucleotides read TGTGCCAGCAGTGGCGGGGCGGAAACCGGGGAGCTGTTTTTT. The chain combines TRBV6-1 with TRBJ2-2, with a possible D match to TRBD2 (6 bases). Trimming removed 4 bases from V and 5 bases from J, with 11 bases in between. The CDR3 extends over 14 amino acids. Germline V gene lookup returns CDR1 MNHNS and CDR2 SASEGT.

V and J are TRBV11-2 and TRBJ2-5; the match to TRBD2 covers 8 bases. Trimming removed 4 bases from V and 4 bases from J; junction bases left unmatched: 11. The CDR3 has 16 residues. CDR1 SGHAT and CDR2 FQNNGV come from the germline V gene. Here the CDR3 reads CASSSTGTRIGETQYF. DNA for the CDR3: TGTGCCAGCAGCTCCACCGGGACTAGGATAGGAGAGACCCAGTACTTC. Combining the CDR3 with reference TRBV11-2 and TRBJ2-5 gives the whole variable domain EAGVAQSPRYKIIEKRQSVAFWCNPISGHATLYWYQQILGQGPKLLIQFQNNGVVDDSQLPKDRFSAERLKGVDSTLKIQPAKLEDSAVYLCASSSTGTRIGETQYFGPGTRLLVL.

V and J are TRBV6-1 and TRBJ1-2; 7 bases agree with TRBD1. This CDR3 comprises 14 residues. Trimming removed 5 bases from V and 4 bases from J; junction bases left unmatched: 7. Germline-derived CDR1 and CDR2 are MNHNS and SASEGT. CDR3 sequence: CASSTIGQVYGYTF. The CDR3 nucleotides are TGTGCCAGCAGTACCATAGGACAGGTCTATGGCTACACCTTC.

The J gene is TRBJ2-1, the V gene TRBV5-1; 9 nucleotides agree with TRBD2. Germline V lookup: CDR1 SGHRS, CDR2 YFSETQ. CDR3 length: 16 residues. Losses at the gene ends were 5 bases for V and 0 bases for J; bases not matched to a gene: 6. The CDR3 here is CASSFSGGSSYNEQFF. The CDR3 region has the DNA TGCGCCAGCAGTTTTAGCGGGGGCAGCTCCTACAATGAGCAGTTCTTC.

The V and J genes are TRBV7-2 and TRBJ2-7, with 9 bases lining up with TRBD2. In germline, CDR1 is SGHTA, CDR2 FQGNSA. This CDR3 comprises 14 residues. Trimming at V came to 2 bases and at J to 6 bases, leaving 5 bases not matched to a gene. The CDR3 DNA reads TGTGCCAGCAGCTTAAGTGGGACTAGCAGCGAGCAGTACTTC. This sequence encodes CASSLSGTSSEQYF.

The V gene is TRBV6-5, the J gene TRBJ2-3; D might be TRBD1 (5 bases). V shed 0 bases and J shed 3 bases, with 10 bases lying between them. CDR1 is MNHEY and CDR2 is SVGAGI in the germline V gene. The CDR3 contains 15 residues. Here the CDR3 DNA reads TGTGCCAGCAGTTACTCGGTAGCAGGGACAGATACGCAGTATTTT. Translating it yields CASSYSVAGTDTQYF.

V gene TRBV27 combines with J gene TRBJ1-1, with TRBD1 matching 11 bases. This CDR3 is 16 amino acids long. CDR1 MNHEY and CDR2 SMNVEV come from the germline V gene (reference sequence). Unmatched junction bases numbered 11, after V lost 6 bases and J lost 5 bases. The CDR3: CASRTGTGGSSTEAFF. The CDR3, as DNA: TGTGCCAGCAGGACCGGGACAGGGGGTAGTAGTACTGAAGCTTTCTTT.

The chain carries TRBV30 and TRBJ2-3; tentatively, D is TRBD2 (5 bases). CDR3 length: 14 amino acids. The germline V gene has CDR1 GTSNPN and CDR2 SVGIG (reference sequence). V was clipped by 0 bases and J by 3 bases, with 10 bases between them. The CDR3 DNA sequence: TGTGCCTGGAGTGTACTGGGAGCTACAGATACGCAGTATTTT. The encoded protein is CAWSVLGATDTQYF.